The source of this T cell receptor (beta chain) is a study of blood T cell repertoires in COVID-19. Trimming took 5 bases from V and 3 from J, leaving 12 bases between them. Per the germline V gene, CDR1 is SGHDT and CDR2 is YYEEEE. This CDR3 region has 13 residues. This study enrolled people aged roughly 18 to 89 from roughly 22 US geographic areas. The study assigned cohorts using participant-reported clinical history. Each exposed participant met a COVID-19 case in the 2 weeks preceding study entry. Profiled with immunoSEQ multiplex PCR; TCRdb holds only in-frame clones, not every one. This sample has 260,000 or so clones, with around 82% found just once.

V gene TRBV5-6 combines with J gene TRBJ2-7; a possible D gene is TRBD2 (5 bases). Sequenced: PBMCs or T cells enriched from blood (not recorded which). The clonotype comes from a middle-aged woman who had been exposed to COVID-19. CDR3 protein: CASSRTGIYEQYF. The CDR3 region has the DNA TGTGCCAGCAGTAGGACTGGGATCTACGAGCAGTACTTC.